Following are 21 T cell receptor beta chains from one sample sequenced in a study of blood T cell repertoires in COVID-19. This table comes from immunoSEQ multiplex PCR, and its TCRdb copy is limited to in-frame clones, with some not included. The table has tens of thousands of clones, about three quarters seen once. Source material: peripheral blood. These receptors were collected from a human donor in a cohort sampled during active COVID-19.

This clone was picked up a small number of times. V is TRBV5-1 and J is TRBJ1-1; possibly TRBD1 for D (6 bases). Deletions cut 2 bases from V and 4 bases from J, with 12 bases between. Germline V gene lookup returns CDR1 SGHRS and CDR2 YFSETQ. CDR3 length: 14 amino acids. The CDR3 spells CASSLNTGSTEAFF. CDR3 nucleotide sequence: TGCGCCAGCAGCTTAAATACAGGGAGCACTGAAGCTTTCTTT. Supplemented by reference TRBV5-1 and TRBJ1-1, the full variable domain reads KAGVTQTPRYLIKTRGQQVTLSCSPISGHRSVSWYQQTPGQGLQFLFEYFSETQRNKGNFPGRFSGRQFSNSRSEMNVSTLELGDSALYLCASSLNTGSTEAFFGQGTRLTVV.

The genes are TRBV29-1 and TRBJ1-3; no firm D call. Deletions cut 8 bases from V and 0 bases from J, with 14 bases between. The CDR3 has 14 amino acids. Germline CDR1 SQVTM, CDR2 ANQGSEA. The CDR3, as DNA: TGCAGCATTACCGGCGGATTCTCTGGAAACACCATATATTTT. It encodes CSITGGFSGNTIYF. The variable domain in full, with the rest retrieved from reference TRBV29-1 and TRBJ1-3, is SAVISQKPSRDICQRGTSLTIQCQVDSQVTMMFWYRQQPGQSLTLIATANQGSEATYESGFVIDKFPISRPNLTFSTLTVSNMSPEDSSIYLCSITGGFSGNTIYFGEGSWLTVV.

The chain joins TRBV7-6 to TRBJ1-5, with TRBD1 matching 9 bases. V lost 5 bases to trimming and J lost 4 bases; unmatched junction nucleotides: 9. The CDR3 length is 16 residues. The germline gives CDR1 SGHVS, CDR2 FNYEAQ. The DNA of the CDR3 is TGTGCCAGCAGCCTATCCCCCGGGACAGGGAATCAGCCCCAGCATTTT. Its translation: CASSLSPGTGNQPQHF.

The chain carries TRBV28 and TRBJ2-1; 11 bases agree with TRBD2. V lost 10 bases and J lost 0; bases outside the gene matches: 11. The CDR3 sequence is 17 residues long. The germline gives CDR1 MDHEN, CDR2 SYDVKM. The DNA for the CDR3 is TGTGCCACTGGAGGACTAGCGGGCCGTAGCTCCTACAATGAGCAGTTCTTC. This gives the protein CATGGLAGRSSYNEQFF. The full variable domain, in which reference TRBV28 and TRBJ2-1 provide the parts outside the CDR3, is DVKVTQSSRYLVKRTGEKVFLECVQDMDHENMFWYRQDPGLGLRLIYFSYDVKMKEKGDIPEGYSVSREKKERFSLILESASTNQTSMYLCATGGLAGRSSYNEQFFGPGTRLTVL.

CDR3 DNA sequence: TGTGCCAGCAGCTCGACAGGGGGCTCAGGAAACACCATATATTTT. It codes for CASSSTGGSGNTIYF. The chain links TRBV7-2 to TRBJ1-3, with 10 positions matching TRBD1. Germline V gene data show CDR1 as SGHTA and CDR2 as FQGNSA. The J segment lost 4 bases and the V segment lost 4 bases, leaving 4 bases of the junction unmatched. This CDR3 is 15 amino acids long.

The gene calls are TRBV9 and TRBJ2-1; 10 bases agree with TRBD2. J was trimmed by 4 bases and V by 6 bases; bases with no gene match: 7. Per the germline V gene, CDR1 is SGDLS and CDR2 is YYNGEE. The CDR3 loop spans 15 amino acids. The CDR3 loop reads CASTLAGANYNEQFF. In DNA, the CDR3 is TGTGCCAGCACCCTAGCGGGAGCAAATTACAATGAGCAGTTCTTC. Drawing the rest from reference TRBV9 and TRBJ2-1, the complete variable domain is DSGVTQTPKHLITATGQRVTLRCSPRSGDLSVYWYQQSLDQGLQFLIQYYNGEERAKGNILERFSAQQFPDLHSELNLSSLELGDSALYFCASTLAGANYNEQFFGPGTRLTVL.

V and J are TRBV6-5 and TRBJ2-1, with 7 nucleotides matching TRBD2. The CDR3 loop spans 14 amino acids. CDR1 is MNHEY and CDR2 is SVGAGI in the germline V gene. The J segment lost 9 bases and the V segment lost 5 bases, leaving 10 bases of the junction unmatched. CDR3 nucleotide sequence: TGTGCCAGCAGTCCAAGCGGGGTATGGGGTGAGCAGTTCTTC. Its translation is CASSPSGVWGEQFF.

In DNA form, the CDR3 reads TGTGCCAGCAGTTACTCGACTAGCGGCTCCTACGAGCAGTACTTC. Translated, it gives CASSYSTSGSYEQYF. The J gene is TRBJ2-7, the V gene TRBV6-6; TRBD2 matches at 9 bases. V lost 0 bases, J lost 0 bases, and 0 bases stayed unmatched. The CDR3 is 15 residues long. Looked up from germline, CDR1 is MNHNY and CDR2 is SVGAGI (reference sequence).

This clone was seen repeatedly, ten times or more. The chain is built from TRBV6-5 and TRBJ2-1, with D maybe TRBD2 (5 bases). V shed 4 bases and J shed 6 bases, with 7 bases lying between them. This CDR3 is built from 12 residues. Germline assignment: CDR1 MNHEY and CDR2 SVGAGI. CDR3 region: CASSWERNEQFF. CDR3 DNA: TGTGCCAGCAGTTGGGAGCGCAATGAGCAGTTCTTC.

This clone was detected only a few times. CDR3 in amino acids: CAWSVGQAYGYTF. CDR3 nucleotide sequence: TGTGCCTGGAGTGTAGGCCAGGCCTATGGCTACACCTTC. The rearrangement links TRBV30 to TRBJ1-2, with no clear D. The germline gives CDR1 GTSNPN, CDR2 SVGIG (reference sequence). This CDR3 is built from 13 residues. V shed 0 bases and J shed 4 bases, with 9 bases lying between them.

The chain links TRBV10-3 to TRBJ2-3; 15 positions agree with TRBD2. Germline-derived CDR1 and CDR2 are ENHRY and SYGVKD. Unmatched junction bases numbered 3, after V lost 3 bases and J lost 2 bases. This CDR3 is 17 amino acids long. The CDR3 reads CAISEGTSGRFTDTQYF. The DNA for the CDR3 is TGTGCCATCAGTGAAGGGACTAGCGGGAGGTTCACAGATACGCAGTATTTT.

The chain uses TRBV18 and TRBJ1-4; D possibly corresponds to TRBD1 (5 bases). This CDR3 is built from 14 residues. Trimming stripped 3 bases from V and 8 bases from J, with 13 bases between. In germline, CDR1 is KGHSH, CDR2 LQKENI. The CDR3 here is CASSPGQGGEKLFF. In DNA form, the CDR3 reads TGTGCCAGCTCACCGGGGCAGGGCGGAGAAAAACTGTTTTTT.

This clone showed up just once. The rearrangement joins TRBV27 to TRBJ1-1; D perhaps matches TRBD1 (5 bases). The CDR3 covers 12 residues. V was shortened by 6 bases and J by 8 bases, with 13 bases between the two germline ends. Per germline, CDR1 MNHEY and CDR2 SMNVEV (reference sequence). The CDR3 is CASRQAQEEAFF. CDR3 sequence (DNA): TGTGCCAGCAGGCAAGCACAGGAGGAAGCTTTCTTT.

V usage is TRBV5-4 and J usage is TRBJ2-1; D uncertain. Trimming shortened V by 0 bases and J by 3 bases, and 4 bases separated the two germline ends. The CDR3 has 13 amino acids. Germline V gives CDR1 SGHNT, CDR2 YYREEE (reference sequence). The DNA of the CDR3 is TGTGCCAGCAGCTTGGCAGACTACAATGAGCAGTTCTTC. Its protein is CASSLADYNEQFF.

V is TRBV7-9 and J is TRBJ2-7, with D perhaps TRBD2 (7 bases). CDR1 and CDR2 (germline): SEHNR, FQNEAQ (reference sequence). Trimming stripped 5 bases from V and 5 bases from J, with 25 bases between. The CDR3 covers 17 residues. CDR3 sequence: CASSHPPIQGRGDEQYF. The CDR3 region has the DNA TGTGCCAGCAGCCACCCGCCGATACAGGGCCGGGGGGACGAGCAGTACTTC.

V gene TRBV9 combines with J gene TRBJ2-3; 7 bases are a match to TRBD2. CDR1 SGDLS and CDR2 YYNGEE come from the germline V gene. Germline trimming cut 1 base from V and 1 base from J; bases unmatched to any gene: 9. CDR3 length equals 17 residues. CDR3 sequence (DNA): TGTGCCAGCAGCGTATCCCCCGGGAGGTTTGGCACAGATACGCAGTATTTT. Translated: CASSVSPGRFGTDTQYF.

The V and J genes are TRBV27 and TRBJ2-1; D ambiguous. This CDR3 region has 13 residues. V shed 5 bases and J shed 10 bases, with 15 bases lying between them. Germline assignment: CDR1 MNHEY and CDR2 SMNVEV (reference sequence). The chain's CDR3 is CASSEAWQWEQFF. The CDR3 DNA reads TGTGCCAGCAGTGAGGCCTGGCAATGGGAGCAGTTCTTC.

This chain joins TRBV7-9 and TRBJ1-1, with 9 nucleotides matching TRBD1. CDR1 and CDR2 (germline): SEHNR, FQNEAQ (reference sequence). This CDR3 is built from 16 residues. With 5 bases clipped from V and 6 bases from J, the junction kept 13 bases outside the gene matches. CDR3 sequence: CASSRWTGAARPEAFF. The CDR3 coding sequence is TGTGCCAGCAGCCGATGGACAGGGGCGGCCAGGCCTGAAGCTTTCTTT.

The chain combines TRBV6-5 with TRBJ2-7, with TRBD2 matching over 11 bases. CDR1 and CDR2 (germline): MNHEY, SVGAGI. J was trimmed by 9 bases and V by 6 bases; bases with no gene match: 10. The CDR3 sequence is 14 residues long. The DNA for the CDR3 is TGTGCCAGCAGCCGGACCGGGACTAGCGGTCGGCAGTACTTC. It is translated as CASSRTGTSGRQYF.

This rearrangement joins TRBV28 to TRBJ2-4, with TRBD2 as a possible D gene (6 bases). The CDR3 has 15 amino acids. Germline V gives CDR1 MDHEN, CDR2 SYDVKM. Trimming took off 3 bases at V and 0 bases at J, with 9 bases between the two ends. The CDR3 sequence: CASSLQGLAKNIQYF. The CDR3 DNA reads as TGTGCCAGCAGTTTGCAGGGACTAGCCAAAAACATTCAGTACTTC.

The chain is built from TRBV11-2 and TRBJ2-7; D is uncertain. The CDR3 is 15 amino acids. Germline assignment: CDR1 SGHAT and CDR2 FQNNGV. V was clipped by 1 base and J by 0 bases, with 10 bases between them. CDR3 residues: CASSLVSKSSYEQYF. The CDR3 region has the DNA TGTGCCAGCAGCTTAGTTAGCAAGAGCTCCTACGAGCAGTACTTC.